What follows describes a single TCR beta chain. Its matching antigen is unknown. This record comes from a study of shared clonotypes between healthy human individuals. Regarding the study as a whole: Blood was the sole source, and tissue repertoires probably differ. Clonotypes shared by all four donors outscored non-shared clonotypes in generation probability.

This CDR3 contains 13 residues. V gave up 4 bases and J gave up 1 base, with 8 bases separating them. The germline CDR1 and CDR2 sequences are MNHEY and SMNVEV (reference sequence). Terminally differentiated effector memory CD45RA+ cells were excluded from the naive CD8 cells, which were CD45RO-negative and positively selected for CCR7. The method was immunoSEQ multiplex PCR; TCRdb's version includes in-frame clones alone and lacks a portion of them. The table has 700,000 to 950,000 clones, 95% to 97% seen once; the top ten hold less than 0.3%. The TCR originated in a man between 25 and 39 years old in good health. The chain employs TRBV27 and TRBJ2-7; TRBD1 might be the D (5 bases). The sequenced sample consisted of naive CD8+ T cells sorted from blood. CDR3 nucleotides: TGTGCCAGCAGTTCGACAGCTTCCTACGAGCAGTACTTC. Translated: CASSSTASYEQYF.